This TCR beta chain was recovered during a study of CD8 T cells in ankylosing spondylitis listed by TCRdb under 2017. With respect to the entire study: The study profiled T cell receptor beta repertoires in healthy donors and ankylosing spondylitis patients to find disease-linked TCR variants. In total, the full study cohort was made up of 110 or so healthy donors and about two dozen ankylosing spondylitis patients. Peripheral blood was sampled, and synovial fluid was additionally collected from ankylosing spondylitis patients. What the research found in general, with its limitations: Blood from ankylosing spondylitis patients appeared to be characterized by a TCR beta motif made up of under ten highly homologous amino acid variants. In peripheral blood, the disease-linked clones were found at relatively low frequencies and had a CD8+ phenotype. Some motif variants had previously been reported in the synovial fluid and blood of reactive arthritis patients, which suggests shared mechanisms of disease initiation. Significant enrichment of the disease-linked clones was reported in matched synovial fluid samples from ankylosing spondylitis patients.

This clonotype occurred many times. Its antigen has not been determined. No quality values exist for individual bases; no much larger clone is one base distant. For sequencing, an Illumina HiSeq 2500 was employed. Quantitative 5'-RACE with molecular barcodes was used to prepare TCR beta libraries. The authors' pipeline ran thus. Disease-linked TCR variants were identified with a new computational method built on a probabilistic model of VDJ rearrangement. TCRdb trimmed public reads at Q25 via fastp, called clones via MiXCR and kept in-frame beta chains. Entries are consolidated by CDR3 protein sequence, retaining the most common genes and DNA. The authors' filters were not applied to this entry. The sample table records some 240,000 distinct CDR3 sequences; 20% to 30% of these occur just once. The ten largest clones represent 0.6% to 0.75% of the sample. The CDR3 runs 10 residues from the cysteine to the phenylalanine. The entry retains the CDR3 DNA only, 30 bases that are in frame from base 1. CDR1 and CDR2, looked up from the germline V gene, are SQVTM and ANQGSEA. The V and J ends are trimmed by 7 bases and 12 bases, leaving 13 bases between them.

The source of this sequence is a male donor with ankylosing spondylitis or in good health (not recorded which). The sample taken for sequencing was blood, either unsorted or a sorted T cell fraction (not recorded which). The rearranged chain carries TRBV29-1 and TRBJ2-1; the D gene is tentatively TRBD1 or TRBD2, each matching 5 bases. The encoded CDR3 is CSDMGESQFF. The DNA reads as follows: TGCAGCGACATGGGGGAGTCGCAGTTCTTC.